Many counts were recorded for the clone carrying this T cell receptor beta chain. These data originate in a study of T cells after posttransplantation cyclophosphamide. The CDR3 runs 15 residues. The V gene's germline CDR1 is SGHRS and CDR2 YFSETQ. V lost 1 base and J lost 3; bases outside the gene matches: 4. TCRdb keeps only in-frame clones here, not all; method: immunoSEQ multiplex PCR. The data show more than 40,000 clones, with none appearing a single time. The sequence was collected from a man aged 35-49 years in good health, CMV-negative, and a related stem cell transplant donor. Sequencing input: PBMCs. The rearrangement uses TRBV5-1 and TRBJ2-5; 9 nucleotides match TRBD2. The CDR3 loop reads CASSLKLAGEETQYF. The CDR3 bases are TGCGCCAGCAGCTTGAAGTTAGCGGGGGAAGAGACCCAGTACTTC. The full variable domain, in which reference TRBV5-1 and TRBJ2-5 provide the parts outside the CDR3, is KAGVTQTPRYLIKTRGQQVTLSCSPISGHRSVSWYQQTPGQGLQFLFEYFSETQRNKGNFPGRFSGRQFSNSRSEMNVSTLELGDSALYLCASSLKLAGEETQYFGPGTRLLVL.